This TCR beta chain was sequenced in a study of T cells in Graves' hyperthyroidism and ophthalmopathy. Researchers took RNA transcripts and amplified the TCR beta CDR3 regions from them. The HTBI primer set drove a first-round RT-PCR of the TCR CDR3. TCRdb ran MiXCR on the multiplex PCR reads and lists one entry per CDR3 protein. The table has roughly 740,000 distinct CDR3 sequences, 16% seen once. The CDR3 contains 18 residues. J was trimmed by 0 bases and V by 10 bases; bases with no gene match: 17. In germline, CDR1 is SGHTA, CDR2 FQGNSA. Every diagnosis used clinical symptoms, serum thyroxine and TRAb, thyroid ultrasound and orbital computed tomography.

The V and J genes are TRBV7-2 and TRBJ2-7, with 11 bases that match TRBD2. Material for sequencing was blood. The TCR sequence derives from a man younger than 35 with Graves' hyperthyroidism. CDR3 in DNA: TGTGCCATTCCTAGGACAGCGTCCGGGACTAGCGGCTCCTACGAGCAGTACTTC. It yields the protein CAIPRTASGTSGSYEQYF. The full variable domain, rest sourced from reference TRBV7-2 and TRBJ2-7, is GAGVSQSPSNKVTEKGKDVELRCDPISGHTALYWYRQSLGQGLEFLIYFQGNSAPDKSGLPSDRFSAERTGGSVSTLTIQRTQQEDSAVYLCAIPRTASGTSGSYEQYFGPGTRLTVT.